This T cell receptor (beta chain) was obtained from a study of T cell responses to AZD1222 COVID-19 vaccine. Broader study findings: Spike was spanned by vaccine-associated CD4 TCRs, with dominance at 160-218 and 743-854. White British people made up most donors, females outnumbered males, and clonal diversity was possibly underestimated. None of the repertoires were sampled until the peak T cell response had passed.

Trimming removed 0 bases at V and 8 bases at J, with 11 bases between. The CDR3 length is 14 residues. Germline loops: CDR1 GTSNPN, CDR2 SVGIG (reference sequence). The table came from immunoSEQ multiplex PCR; TCRdb's copy has only in-frame clones and leaves some out. The sample shows roughly 100,000 clones, roughly nine tenths of them seen only once. With regard to this clone: Its target is unknown.

This specimen consisted of peripheral blood, obtained on day 0 of AZD1222 vaccination. This sequence originates from an adult in good health. The chain recombines TRBV30 with TRBJ1-6, with D possibly being TRBD1 (5 bases). The CDR3, as DNA: TGTGCCTGGAGTGTAGGGACGGGGGATTCACCCCTCCACTTT. This gives the protein CAWSVGTGDSPLHF.